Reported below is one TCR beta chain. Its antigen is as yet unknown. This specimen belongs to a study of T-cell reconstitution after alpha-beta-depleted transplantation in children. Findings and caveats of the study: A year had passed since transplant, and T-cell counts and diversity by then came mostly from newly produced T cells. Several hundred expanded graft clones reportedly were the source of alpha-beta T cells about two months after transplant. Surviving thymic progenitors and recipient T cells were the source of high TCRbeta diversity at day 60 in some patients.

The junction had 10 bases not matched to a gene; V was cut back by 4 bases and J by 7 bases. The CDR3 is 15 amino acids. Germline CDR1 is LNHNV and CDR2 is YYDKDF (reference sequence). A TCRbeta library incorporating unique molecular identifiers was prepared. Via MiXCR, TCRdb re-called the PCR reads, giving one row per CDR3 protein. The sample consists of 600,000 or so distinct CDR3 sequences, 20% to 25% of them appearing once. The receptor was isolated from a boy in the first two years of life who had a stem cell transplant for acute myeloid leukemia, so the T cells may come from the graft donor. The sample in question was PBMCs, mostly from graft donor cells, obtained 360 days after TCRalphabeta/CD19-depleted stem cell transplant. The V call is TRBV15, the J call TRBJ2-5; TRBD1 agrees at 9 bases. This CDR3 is CATSTKGQGYVTQYF. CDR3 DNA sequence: TGTGCCACCAGCACAAAGGGACAGGGCTACGTGACCCAGTACTTC.